Sequencing of this T cell receptor (beta chain) was carried out in a study of T cell responses to AZD1222 COVID-19 vaccine. The assay was immunoSEQ multiplex PCR, and TCRdb's table has in-frame clones only and misses some. The data contain roughly 200,000 clones, approximately 89% of them singletons. The germline gives CDR1 MDHEN, CDR2 SYDVKM. J was trimmed by 6 bases and V by 6 bases; bases with no gene match: 18. The CDR3 has 18 amino acids. This chain joins TRBV28 and TRBJ2-1; 9 bases are shared with TRBD1. Sequenced material: peripheral blood, taken 28 days after the second AZD1222 dose. The sequence came from an adult who received the AZD1222 COVID-19 vaccine. CDR3 DNA sequence: TGTGCCAGCAGCTCCCTTAAGGCGAGGACAGGGGCCCGCAATGAGCAGTTCTTC. Residues: CASSSLKARTGARNEQFF.